This T cell receptor (beta chain) was retrieved from a study of PD-1 blockade in classical Hodgkin lymphoma. The germline CDR1 and CDR2 sequences are LGHNA and YNFKEQ. This CDR3 is built from 15 residues. V shed 4 bases and J shed 0 bases, with 10 bases lying between them. Only in-frame clones appear in the TCRdb table, and some are missing; sequencing was by immunoSEQ multiplex PCR. The profile shows some 18,000 clones, roughly three quarters of them singletons. This clone was seen a single time. Its antigen is unknown. Every patient experienced relapse after autologous stem cell transplantation, and brentuximab vedotin exposure varied. Broader study findings: Healthy donors were reported to have higher baseline TCR diversity than newly diagnosed patients. Complete responders possessed baseline diversity comparable to newly diagnosed patients. Patients were excluded if nivolumab began under 1 year after ASCT (the autologous transplant).

The clonotype comes from a human donor with classical Hodgkin lymphoma. The material was peripheral blood mononuclear cells (PBMCs), obtained before the second cycle of nivolumab. The chain employs TRBV4-2 and TRBJ1-3; D is unresolved. CDR3 sequence: CASSLDSSSGNTIYF. CDR3 nucleotide sequence: TGTGCCAGCAGCCTAGACTCGAGCTCTGGAAACACCATATATTTT.